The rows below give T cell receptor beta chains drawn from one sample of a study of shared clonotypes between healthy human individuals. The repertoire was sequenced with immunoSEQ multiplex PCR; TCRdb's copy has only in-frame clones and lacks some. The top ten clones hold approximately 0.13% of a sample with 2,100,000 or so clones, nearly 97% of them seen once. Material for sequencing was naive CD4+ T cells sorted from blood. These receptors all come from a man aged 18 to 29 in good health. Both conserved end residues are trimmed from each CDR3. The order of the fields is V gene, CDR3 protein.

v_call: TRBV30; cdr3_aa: AWSKSGTALQTQY
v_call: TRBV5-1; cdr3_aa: ASSLNSFYEQY
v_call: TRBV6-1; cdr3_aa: ASTPGQYNEKLF
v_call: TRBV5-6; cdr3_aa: ASRARGTGGYEQY
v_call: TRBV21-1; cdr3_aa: ASSKATGIDHGYT
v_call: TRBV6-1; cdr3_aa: ASSLISPLH
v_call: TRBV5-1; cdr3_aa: ASSSTGARGEKLF
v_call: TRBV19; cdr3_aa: ASSPWTVTTDGYT
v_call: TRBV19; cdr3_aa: ASETGSFGANVLT
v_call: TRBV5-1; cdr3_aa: ASNRGKQETQY
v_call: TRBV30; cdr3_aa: AWRPGQGVQETQY
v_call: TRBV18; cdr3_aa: ASSPQATGRETQY
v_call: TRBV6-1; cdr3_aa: ASILAATGELF
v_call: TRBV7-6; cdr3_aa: ASSQGQGGYNEQF
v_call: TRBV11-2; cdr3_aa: ASSWGAGADEQY
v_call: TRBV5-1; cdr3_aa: ASMRTASTDTQY
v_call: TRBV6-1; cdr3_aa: ASSEYGASYEQY
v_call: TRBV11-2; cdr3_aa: ASSLVAGPQETQY
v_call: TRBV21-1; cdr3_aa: ASSPYPPGGRNEQF
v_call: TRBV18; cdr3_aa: ASSPPGPHKPQH
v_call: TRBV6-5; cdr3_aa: ASSRGDSNQPQH
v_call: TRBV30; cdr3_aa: AWSTGQGTYEQY